The 22 T cell receptor beta chains below come from one sample, sequenced in a study of regulatory and conventional T cells in RAG deficiency. Profiled with immunoSEQ multiplex PCR; TCRdb holds only in-frame clones, not every one. The sample has about 30,000 clones, around nine tenths seen once. Regulatory T cells were sorted from blood as CD4+ CD25-high CD127-low cells. These data are also associated with another study on regulatory T cells. That paper notes: The primer mix had 52 TRBV and 13 TRBJ primers.

Sample: Tregs sorted from blood. Receptors were obtained from a human donor in good health.

This CDR3 reads CASRPDTEAFF. The CDR3 nucleotides are TGTGCCAGCAGGCCGGACACTGAAGCTTTCTTT. This sequence joins TRBV7-9 and TRBJ1-1; D call uncertain. Germline-derived CDR1 and CDR2 are SEHNR and FQNEAQ (reference sequence). This CDR3 region has 11 residues. Trimming shortened V by 6 bases and J by 3 bases, and 5 bases separated the two germline ends.

The V gene is TRBV19, the J gene TRBJ2-5; the D call may be TRBD1 or TRBD2 (6 bases each). Trimming removed 4 bases at V and 4 bases at J, with 16 bases between. Germline V gives CDR1 LNHDA, CDR2 SQIVND (reference sequence). The CDR3 sequence is 15 residues long. CDR3 DNA: TGTGCCAGTAGTAGAACAGGGAGGTTGGGAGAGACCCAGTACTTC. Encoded protein: CASSRTGRLGETQYF. The entire variable domain, with the rest obtained from reference TRBV19 and TRBJ2-5, is as follows: DGGITQSPKYLFRKEGQNVTLSCEQNLNHDAMYWYRQDPGQGLRLIYYSQIVNDFQKGDIAEGYSVSREKKESFPLTVTSAQKNPTAFYLCASSRTGRLGETQYFGPGTRLLVL.

The chain has TRBV7-2 and TRBJ2-1; no reliable D call. CDR1 is SGHTA, CDR2 FQGNSA, per germline. V shed 4 bases and J shed 9 bases, with 13 bases lying between them. The CDR3 loop spans 13 amino acids. In nucleotides, the CDR3 is TGTGCCAGCAGCTCCCAGGTTGGTCGTGAGCAGTTCTTC. It yields the protein CASSSQVGREQFF.

The chain has TRBV5-4 and TRBJ1-2; 9 bases are a match to TRBD1. The trim removed 0 bases at V and 1 base at J, leaving 1 base unmatched. Germline V gives CDR1 SGHNT, CDR2 YYREEE (reference sequence). This CDR3 is 15 amino acids long. In nucleotides, the CDR3 is TGTGCCAGCAGCTTGGGACAGGGGGATAACTATGGCTACACCTTC. As protein: CASSLGQGDNYGYTF.

The chain has TRBV7-9 and TRBJ1-6; 7 positions match TRBD1. J was trimmed by 6 bases and V by 6 bases; bases with no gene match: 14. The CDR3 runs to 17 residues. Germline CDR1 SEHNR, CDR2 FQNEAQ (reference sequence). Written as DNA, the CDR3 is TGTGCCAGCAGTCGACAGGGAAGTCTAGTATTTAATTCACCCCTCCACTTT. Its translation is CASSRQGSLVFNSPLHF.

The rearrangement joins TRBV15 to TRBJ1-6, with 8 bases lining up with TRBD1. The CDR3 is 18 amino acids. The V gene's germline CDR1 is LNHNV and CDR2 YYDKDF (reference sequence). Germline trimming cut 3 bases from V and 0 bases from J; bases unmatched to any gene: 7. CDR3 DNA sequence: TGTGCCACCAGCAGGGACAGGGAGTCGAGCTCCTATAATTCACCCCTCCACTTT. This sequence encodes CATSRDRESSSYNSPLHF. Looking up the rest from reference TRBV15 and TRBJ1-6 gives the full variable domain: DAMVIQNPRYQVTQFGKPVTLSCSQTLNHNVMYWYQQKSSQAPKLLFHYYDKDFNNEADTPDNFQSRRPNTSFCFLDIRSPGLGDTAMYLCATSRDRESSSYNSPLHFGNGTRLTVT.

The chain carries TRBV10-2 and TRBJ1-2, with a weak D call TRBD1 (5 bases). The V and J ends lost 6 bases and 6 bases respectively, with 17 bases between them. The CDR3 totals 14 residues. Per germline, CDR1 WSHSY and CDR2 SAAADI. The CDR3 DNA is TGCGCCAGCAGGTCCTTCGGGGCAGGAGATGGCTACACCTTC. Translating gives CASRSFGAGDGYTF.

The V call is TRBV5-1, the J call TRBJ2-3; D is possibly TRBD1 (5 bases). The ends were cut back, 4 bases at V and 7 bases at J, with 19 bases in the middle. CDR1 is SGHRS, CDR2 YFSETQ, per germline. The CDR3 totals 15 residues. The chain's CDR3 is CASSTQGSLPNTQYF. The CDR3 region has the DNA TGCGCCAGCAGCACCCAGGGTTCACTCCCTAATACGCAGTATTTT.

This rearrangement joins TRBV5-1 to TRBJ2-3; 8 positions match TRBD2. The CDR3 runs to 17 residues. V was clipped by 3 bases and J by 5 bases; unmatched bases: 14. CDR1 and CDR2 (germline): SGHRS, YFSETQ. CDR3 protein: CASSSRGGGGIQDTQYF. The CDR3 DNA is TGCGCCAGCAGCTCACGGGGCGGCGGGGGGATTCAAGATACGCAGTATTTT.

On this clone itself: An end of the junction differs from the germline gene, which may be a read error. The chain recombines TRBV6-6 with TRBJ1-2; 8 bases match TRBD1. Germline CDR1 and CDR2: MNHNY and SVGAGI (reference sequence). CDR3 length: 15 residues. CDR3: CASSPTITQRDRWAF. For the CDR3, the DNA is TGTGCCAGCAGCCCTACTATAACGCAACGGGACAGGTGGGCCTTC.

The sample holds a few counts of this clone. V gene TRBV25-1 combines with J gene TRBJ2-5; D is ambiguous. Germline V gene lookup returns CDR1 MGHDK and CDR2 SYGVNS. V lost 5 bases to trimming and J lost 13 bases, with 14 bases between them. The CDR3 totals 11 residues. CDR3 DNA: TGTGCCAGCAGTAACGGACGCACGGGGTACTTC. Its protein is CASSNGRTGYF.

The chain is built from TRBV4-2 and TRBJ1-2; D is unresolved. In germline, CDR1 is LGHNA, CDR2 YNFKEQ. The V and J ends lost 1 base and 4 bases respectively, with 16 bases between them. This CDR3 region has 16 residues. As DNA, the CDR3 is TGTGCCAGCAGCCAAGGATATAGGGCTACGGGCTATGGCTACACCTTC. It is translated as CASSQGYRATGYGYTF.

The rearrangement uses TRBV7-2 and TRBJ2-7; D not resolved. This CDR3 region has 14 residues. Germline V gene data show CDR1 as SGHTA and CDR2 as FQGNSA. Deletions cut 1 base from V and 6 bases from J, with 13 bases between. CDR3: CASSLEPALSEQYF. The CDR3 DNA is TGTGCCAGCAGCTTAGAACCAGCCCTTTCCGAGCAGTACTTC.

The genes are TRBV2 and TRBJ1-1; a possible D gene is TRBD1 (5 bases). This CDR3 region has 12 residues. Germline loops: CDR1 SNHLY, CDR2 FYNNEI. V gave up 4 bases and J gave up 10 bases, with 13 bases separating them. CDR3 DNA sequence: TGTGCCAGCAGTGGGCAGGGCTTAATAGCTTTCTTT. Translating gives CASSGQGLIAFF.

V usage is TRBV5-1 and J usage is TRBJ1-1; TRBD1 might be the D (6 bases). V was pared by 7 bases and J by 0 bases, with 28 bases between. This CDR3 has 19 amino acids. The germline CDR1 and CDR2 sequences are SGHRS and YFSETQ. CDR3 region: CASAQSLRGARVMNTEAFF. The CDR3 region has the DNA TGCGCCAGCGCACAAAGCCTTCGGGGGGCGCGGGTAATGAACACTGAAGCTTTCTTT.

The rearrangement joins TRBV5-5 to TRBJ2-1; D unclear. Trimming pared 4 bases from V and 6 bases from J, leaving 8 bases between. The germline gives CDR1 SGHKS, CDR2 YYEKEE (reference sequence). The CDR3 length is 12 residues. CDR3 protein: CASSPRVNEQFF. CDR3 bases: TGTGCCAGCAGCCCCCGGGTCAATGAGCAGTTCTTC.

This clone has only a few counts. V is TRBV5-1 and J is TRBJ1-4, with D hard to call. V dropped 2 bases and J dropped 6 bases, with 11 bases sitting between them. This CDR3 is 14 amino acids long. The V gene's germline CDR1 is SGHRS and CDR2 YFSETQ. The DNA for the CDR3 is TGCGCCAGCAGCTTTCGGGCCGGGTATGAAAAACTGTTTTTT. This codes for CASSFRAGYEKLFF. Full variable domain (rest looked up from reference TRBV5-1 and TRBJ1-4): KAGVTQTPRYLIKTRGQQVTLSCSPISGHRSVSWYQQTPGQGLQFLFEYFSETQRNKGNFPGRFSGRQFSNSRSEMNVSTLELGDSALYLCASSFRAGYEKLFFGSGTQLSVL.

The chain uses TRBV4-1 and TRBJ2-1, with TRBD2 matching over 8 bases. The CDR3 is made up of 17 amino acids. Germline loops: CDR1 MGHRA, CDR2 YSYEKL. With V trimmed by 1 base and J by 4 bases, 9 bases remained unmatched. CDR3 sequence reads: CASSQGVASGPYNEQFF. The CDR3 coding sequence is TGCGCCAGCAGCCAAGGGGTGGCTAGCGGGCCTTACAATGAGCAGTTCTTC.

V and J are TRBV6-5 and TRBJ1-1; maybe TRBD1 (6 bases). Trimming took 4 bases from V and 4 from J, leaving 10 bases between them. The germline CDR1 and CDR2 sequences are MNHEY and SVGAGI. The CDR3 contains 13 residues. The CDR3 loop is CASSSGQITEAFF. As DNA, the CDR3 is TGTGCCAGCAGTTCCGGACAGATCACTGAAGCTTTCTTT.

This clone appeared a single time. J is TRBJ2-5 and V is TRBV6-1; tentatively, D is TRBD1 or TRBD2 (5 bases each). In germline, CDR1 is MNHNS, CDR2 SASEGT. This CDR3 is 14 amino acids long. Trimming pared 5 bases from V and 1 base from J, leaving 11 bases between. The CDR3 protein is CASSPERGQETQYF. CDR3 in DNA: TGTGCCAGCAGTCCAGAGAGGGGCCAAGAGACCCAGTACTTC.

The gene calls are TRBV7-9 and TRBJ1-1, with no clear D. The CDR3 is 13 residues long. Germline V gives CDR1 SEHNR, CDR2 FQNEAQ (reference sequence). The V end lost 3 bases, the J end lost 10 bases, and 15 bases lay between the germline ends. CDR3 region: CASSFAPFVRAFF. Here the CDR3 DNA reads TGTGCCAGCAGCTTCGCCCCCTTTGTAAGAGCTTTCTTT.

This rearrangement joins TRBV2 to TRBJ1-5; D is unresolved. The CDR3 loop spans 14 amino acids. Germline V gives CDR1 SNHLY, CDR2 FYNNEI. V dropped 3 bases and J dropped 0 bases, with 6 bases sitting between them. The CDR3 loop is CASSERSSNQPQHF. Here the CDR3 DNA reads TGTGCCAGCAGTGAGCGGTCTAGCAATCAGCCCCAGCATTTT.